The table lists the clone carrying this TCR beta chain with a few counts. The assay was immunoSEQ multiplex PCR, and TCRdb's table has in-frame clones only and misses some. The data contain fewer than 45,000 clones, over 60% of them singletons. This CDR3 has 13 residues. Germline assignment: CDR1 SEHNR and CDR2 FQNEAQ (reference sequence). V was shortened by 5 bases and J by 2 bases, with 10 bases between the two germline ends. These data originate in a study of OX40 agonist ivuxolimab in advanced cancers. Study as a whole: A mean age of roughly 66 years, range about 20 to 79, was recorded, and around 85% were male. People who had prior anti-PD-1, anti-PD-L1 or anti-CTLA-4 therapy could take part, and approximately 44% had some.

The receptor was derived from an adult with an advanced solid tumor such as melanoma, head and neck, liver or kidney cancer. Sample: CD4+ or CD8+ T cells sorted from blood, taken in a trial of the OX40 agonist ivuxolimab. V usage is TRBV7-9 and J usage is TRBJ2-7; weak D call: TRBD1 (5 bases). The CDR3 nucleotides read TGTGCCAGCAGCCCCGACAGTACCTACGAGCAGTACTTC. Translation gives CASSPDSTYEQYF.